This passage covers 14 T cell receptor beta chains from one sample sequenced in a study of CD8 T cells in Susac syndrome. RNA totalling roughly 0.5 to 1 ug underwent reverse transcription with random hexamers. In TCRdb, the immunoSEQ multiplex PCR reads were re-called with MiXCR into one record per CDR3 protein. The sample lists more than 150,000 distinct CDR3 sequences, approximately 93% occurring once. The sample taken for sequencing was CD8+ T cells from PBMCs. Receptors were obtained from a human donor with multiple sclerosis.

The chain couples TRBV13 to TRBJ2-7; 8 bases are shared with TRBD1. Germline V gene data show CDR1 as PRHDT and CDR2 as FYEKMQ (reference sequence). The CDR3 length is 15 residues. Germline trimming cut 5 bases from V and 0 bases from J; bases unmatched to any gene: 6. The CDR3 DNA reads as TGTGCCAGCAGCCAGTCCGGGACAGGCTCCTACGAGCAGTACTTC. Residues: CASSQSGTGSYEQYF.

V gene TRBV11-2 combines with J gene TRBJ2-6; D call uncertain. From germline, CDR1 is SGHAT and CDR2 FQNNGV. The CDR3 has 13 amino acids. V was shortened by 5 bases and J by 0 bases, with 2 bases between the two germline ends. The CDR3 spells CASSRSGANVLTF. Here the CDR3 DNA reads TGTGCCAGCAGCCGCTCTGGGGCCAACGTCCTGACTTTC.

The genes are TRBV4-3 and TRBJ2-3; D not certain. V was pared by 1 base and J by 5 bases, with 13 bases between. The CDR3 loop spans 15 amino acids. CDR1 is LGHNA, CDR2 YSLEER, per germline. The CDR3 coding sequence is TGCGCCAGCAGCCAAGGCTACAGTAGAGGAGATACGCAGTATTTT. It codes for CASSQGYSRGDTQYF.

This chain joins TRBV5-1 and TRBJ2-1, with 8 nucleotides matching TRBD2. The germline CDR1 and CDR2 sequences are SGHRS and YFSETQ. The CDR3 length is 15 residues. V lost 1 base to trimming and J lost 3 bases; unmatched junction nucleotides: 3. The CDR3 loop reads CASSLSGGDYNEQFF. The CDR3 DNA is TGCGCCAGCAGCTTGAGCGGGGGAGACTACAATGAGCAGTTCTTC.

This clonotype was found once. The chain combines TRBV2 with TRBJ2-2; the D is unclear. CDR3 length: 14 amino acids. CDR1 and CDR2 (germline): SNHLY, FYNNEI. V was cut by 2 bases and J by 3 bases, with 7 bases left in between. The CDR3 sequence is CASSEWPHTGELFF. The DNA of the CDR3 is TGTGCCAGCAGTGAATGGCCCCACACCGGGGAGCTGTTTTTT.

The chain has TRBV28 and TRBJ2-7, with D maybe TRBD2 (7 bases). In germline, CDR1 is MDHEN, CDR2 SYDVKM. The CDR3 is 16 residues long. V was shortened by 6 bases and J by 0 bases, with 18 bases between the two germline ends. In DNA form, the CDR3 reads TGTGCCAGCAGCGGGTTGGGGGGGCTCCTCTCCTACGAGCAGTACTTC. Residues: CASSGLGGLLSYEQYF.

V gene TRBV12-5 combines with J gene TRBJ1-1; D uncertain. The germline V gene encodes CDR1 LGHNT and CDR2 FRNRAP. Trimming cost V 5 bases and J 8 bases, with 3 bases left between them. The CDR3 contains 9 residues. The CDR3 loop is CASGLEAFF. The CDR3, as DNA: TGTGCTAGTGGTCTGGAAGCTTTCTTT.

This clonotype has a single count. J is TRBJ1-6 and V is TRBV14; no clear D gene. CDR1 and CDR2 (germline): SGHDN, FVKESK. The CDR3 is made up of 14 amino acids. The V gene lost 7 bases and the J gene lost 0 bases, with 7 bases spanning the gap. The CDR3 is CASTSGSYNSPLHF. The CDR3 coding sequence is TGTGCCAGCACCTCAGGCTCCTATAATTCACCCCTCCACTTT.

V is TRBV6-5 and J is TRBJ1-1; no clear D. V was cut by 0 bases and J by 3 bases, with 5 bases left in between. Germline V gives CDR1 MNHEY, CDR2 SVGAGI. The CDR3 contains 13 residues. The CDR3 here is CASSYSWDTEAFF. CDR3 in DNA: TGTGCCAGCAGTTACTCCTGGGACACTGAAGCTTTCTTT.

This chain joins TRBV3-1 and TRBJ2-1; D gene unclear. V dropped 3 bases and J dropped 5 bases, with 8 bases sitting between them. Germline CDR1 reads LGHDT; CDR2 reads YNNKEL (reference sequence). The CDR3 spans 13 residues. The CDR3 bases are TGTGCCAGCAGCCAGGGTCCCGACAATGAGCAGTTCTTC. Protein sequence: CASSQGPDNEQFF.

V and J are TRBV27 and TRBJ1-5; the D gene is possibly TRBD1 (5 bases). The CDR3 covers 16 residues. Trimming removed 4 bases at V and 2 bases at J, with 15 bases between. CDR1 and CDR2 from the germline V gene are MNHEY and SMNVEV (reference sequence). The CDR3 loop is CASSYKRGGGNQPQHF. The DNA of the CDR3 is TGTGCCAGCAGTTACAAAAGGGGAGGCGGCAATCAGCCCCAGCATTTT.

J is TRBJ2-3 and V is TRBV7-8; 7 bases are shared with TRBD2. CDR1 SGHVS and CDR2 FQNEAQ come from the germline V gene. Trimming removed 0 bases from V and 0 bases from J; junction bases left unmatched: 12. This CDR3 has 19 residues. Here the CDR3 reads CASSLAPGDYKTSTDTQYF. The CDR3 DNA sequence: TGTGCCAGCAGCTTAGCGCCGGGGGACTACAAAACTAGCACAGATACGCAGTATTTT. Together with reference TRBV7-8 and TRBJ2-3, the CDR3 gives the full variable domain: GAGVSQSPRYKVAKRGQDVALRCDPISGHVSLFWYQQALGQGPEFLTYFQNEAQLDKSGLPSDRFFAERPEGSVSTLKIQRTQQEDSAVYLCASSLAPGDYKTSTDTQYFGPGTRLTVL.

The chain uses TRBV11-2 and TRBJ2-2; a possible D gene is TRBD1 (6 bases). Between the trimmed V and J ends, which lost 5 bases and 1 base, there was a span of 11 bases. Per germline, CDR1 SGHAT and CDR2 FQNNGV. The CDR3 covers 15 residues. Here the CDR3 DNA reads TGTGCCAGCAGCCACCGGGACATGAACACCGGGGAGCTGTTTTTT. It is translated as CASSHRDMNTGELFF.

The rearrangement links TRBV6-1 to TRBJ2-5, with 9 bases identical to TRBD1. The germline gives CDR1 MNHNS, CDR2 SASEGT. The CDR3 length is 19 residues. V shed 0 bases, J shed 4 bases, and the junction held 15 bases outside the gene matches. The CDR3 reads CASSEARDREGRLRETQYF. The CDR3 DNA reads as TGTGCCAGCAGTGAAGCTCGGGACAGGGAGGGGAGGTTAAGAGAGACCCAGTACTTC.